What follows are 26 T cell receptor beta chains derived from one specimen sequenced in a study of shared clonotypes between healthy human individuals. Sequencing used immunoSEQ multiplex PCR; TCRdb keeps in-frame clones, though not all of them. The sample yields hundreds of thousands of clones, 96% seen once. Naive CD8 populations comprised CD45RO-negative cells positively selected for CCR7, excluding terminally differentiated effector memory CD45RA+ cells. Sequencing was done on a sample of naive CD8+ T cells sorted from blood. These receptors came from a woman aged 25 to 39 in good health.

This sequence joins TRBV7-2 and TRBJ2-1; 9 bases align to TRBD1. Per germline, CDR1 SGHTA and CDR2 FQGNSA. V gave up 2 bases and J gave up 7 bases; unmatched junction bases: 6. This CDR3 comprises 15 residues. Here the CDR3 reads CASSLRGQGQNEQFF. In nucleotides, the CDR3 is TGTGCCAGCAGCTTAAGGGGACAGGGACAGAATGAGCAGTTCTTC. Variable domain in full (rest from reference TRBV7-2 and TRBJ2-1): GAGVSQSPSNKVTEKGKDVELRCDPISGHTALYWYRQSLGQGLEFLIYFQGNSAPDKSGLPSDRFSAERTGGSVSTLTIQRTQQEDSAVYLCASSLRGQGQNEQFFGPGTRLTVL.

This clone was observed at least ten times. V and J are TRBV29-1 and TRBJ2-3, with D unclear. Germline values: CDR1 SQVTM, CDR2 ANQGSEA. Trimming took 1 base from V and 7 from J, leaving 12 bases between them. The CDR3 contains 13 residues. Here the CDR3 DNA reads TGCAGCGTTGAAGTAGAGGCAGGTAATACGCAGTATTTT. It is translated as CSVEVEAGNTQYF.

This sequence joins TRBV28 and TRBJ2-7; no firm D call. Trimming shortened V by 7 bases and J by 3 bases, and 22 bases separated the two germline ends. Germline-derived CDR1 and CDR2 are MDHEN and SYDVKM. The CDR3 extends over 16 amino acids. The CDR3 coding sequence is TGTGCCAGCACCCCAAAAGGCGGTAGCTGGAACTACGAGCAGTACTTC. This sequence encodes CASTPKGGSWNYEQYF.

In DNA, the CDR3 is TGTGCCAGCAGTTTACGGGACATTTACAACGAGCAGTACTTC. Encoded protein: CASSLRDIYNEQYF. V is TRBV28 and J is TRBJ2-7, with D maybe TRBD1 (6 bases). The germline gives CDR1 MDHEN, CDR2 SYDVKM. The V gene lost 2 bases and the J gene lost 5 bases, with 13 bases spanning the gap. This CDR3 spans 14 amino acids.

V gene TRBV28 combines with J gene TRBJ2-2; TRBD2 might be the D (5 bases). This CDR3 comprises 14 residues. V was cut by 6 bases and J by 7 bases, with 15 bases left in between. Germline assignment: CDR1 MDHEN and CDR2 SYDVKM. The CDR3 reads CASSPVLGGGELFF. DNA for the CDR3: TGTGCCAGCAGCCCAGTCCTAGGAGGCGGGGAGCTGTTTTTT.

The J gene is TRBJ1-2, the V gene TRBV10-1; D is undetermined. Germline lookup yields CDR1 WNHNN and CDR2 SYGVQD (reference sequence). With 4 bases removed from V and 2 bases from J, the gap between germline ends came to 8 bases. The CDR3 extends over 13 amino acids. The CDR3 is CASSVTENYGYTF. The CDR3 nucleotides read TGCGCCAGCAGTGTTACGGAAAACTATGGCTACACCTTC.

The chain carries TRBV19 and TRBJ2-7; TRBD2 is a possible D gene (6 bases). CDR1 and CDR2 (germline): LNHDA, SQIVND (reference sequence). The CDR3 loop spans 14 amino acids. The V end was cut by 6 bases, the J end by 2 bases, with 14 bases between. Here the CDR3 reads CASRPAGTAYEQYF. As DNA, the CDR3 is TGTGCCAGTAGGCCAGCGGGCACCGCCTACGAGCAGTACTTC.

The rearrangement links TRBV10-3 to TRBJ2-2; unclear D gene. The CDR3 sequence is 12 residues long. Germline V gives CDR1 ENHRY, CDR2 SYGVKD. The V gene lost 0 bases and the J gene lost 8 bases, with 4 bases spanning the gap. In nucleotides, the CDR3 is TGTGCCATCAGTGAGTCTCAGGGGGAGCTGTTTTTT. Residues: CAISESQGELFF.

This chain connects TRBV11-1 to TRBJ1-2; no clear D. The germline gives CDR1 SGHAT, CDR2 FQDESV (reference sequence). Trimming took 0 bases from V and 2 from J, leaving 10 bases between them. The CDR3 runs 15 residues. The CDR3 nucleotides are TGTGCCAGCAGCTTAGCGCTCGGAGGGAACTATGGCTACACCTTC. Amino acid sequence: CASSLALGGNYGYTF.

This chain connects TRBV29-1 to TRBJ2-5; 10 bases align to TRBD2. This CDR3 is built from 19 residues. Germline loops: CDR1 SQVTM, CDR2 ANQGSEA. Germline trimming cut 4 bases from V and 2 bases from J; bases unmatched to any gene: 19. The CDR3 spells CSVGTLRDVAGGLQETQYF. Written as DNA, the CDR3 is TGCAGCGTTGGTACCTTAAGGGACGTAGCGGGAGGCTTACAAGAGACCCAGTACTTC.

The chain uses TRBV27 and TRBJ2-5; TRBD2 agrees at 12 bases. The germline V gene has CDR1 MNHEY and CDR2 SMNVEV (reference sequence). V was clipped by 4 bases and J by 0 bases; unmatched bases: 3. The CDR3 extends over 16 amino acids. The CDR3 DNA sequence: TGTGCCAGCAGTTACCTAGCGGGAGGGAACCAAGAGACCCAGTACTTC. As protein: CASSYLAGGNQETQYF.

This sequence joins TRBV9 and TRBJ2-6; D uncertain. From germline, CDR1 is SGDLS and CDR2 YYNGEE. The CDR3 runs to 16 residues. Trimming removed 5 bases from V and 0 bases from J, with 12 bases in between. Here the CDR3 reads CASRMGKGSGANVLTF. The CDR3 DNA follows: TGTGCCAGCAGGATGGGGAAAGGCTCTGGGGCCAACGTCCTGACTTTC.

The V gene is TRBV4-1, the J gene TRBJ1-4, with TRBD1 as a possible D gene (6 bases). Trimming took 5 bases from V and 8 from J, leaving 18 bases between them. This CDR3 is 15 amino acids long. Germline loops: CDR1 MGHRA, CDR2 YSYEKL. In nucleotides, the CDR3 is TGCGCCAGCAGCGATATTGACAGGCTCCAGGAAAAACTGTTTTTT. Protein: CASSDIDRLQEKLFF.

This clone was seen a single time. The chain links TRBV30 to TRBJ1-2; TRBD1 aligns across 7 bases. The CDR3 has 16 amino acids. Germline-derived CDR1 and CDR2 are GTSNPN and SVGIG (reference sequence). Germline trimming cut 2 bases from V and 0 bases from J; bases unmatched to any gene: 9. In DNA, the CDR3 is TGTGCCTGGAGTAAAACTCTAGACAGGGCTAACTATGGCTACACCTTC. This encodes CAWSKTLDRANYGYTF.

In regard to this clone: This sample includes further DNA sequences coding for the same CDR3. The chain has TRBV13 and TRBJ2-1, with D perhaps being TRBD1 or TRBD2 (6 bases each). Looked up from germline, CDR1 is PRHDT and CDR2 is FYEKMQ (reference sequence). Trimming took off 0 bases at V and 7 bases at J, with 10 bases between the two ends. The CDR3 has 14 residues. CDR3: CASSLGGGGNEQFF. The CDR3, as DNA: TGTGCCAGCAGCTTAGGAGGAGGGGGAAATGAGCAGTTCTTC. Looking up the rest from reference TRBV13 and TRBJ2-1 gives the full variable domain: AAGVIQSPRHLIKEKRETATLKCYPIPRHDTVYWYQQGPGQDPQFLISFYEKMQSDKGSIPDRFSAQQFSDYHSELNMSSLELGDSALYFCASSLGGGGNEQFFGPGTRLTVL.

The rearrangement links TRBV27 to TRBJ2-7, with 12 bases matching TRBD2. This CDR3 has 18 residues. The trim removed 1 base at V and 5 bases at J, leaving 12 bases unmatched. The V gene's germline CDR1 is MNHEY and CDR2 SMNVEV (reference sequence). The CDR3 bases are TGTGCCAGCAGTTTATTACTAGCGGGAGGAATTTTATTGGACGAGCAGTACTTC. Translation: CASSLLLAGGILLDEQYF.

The genes are TRBV10-2 and TRBJ2-7, with a possible D match to TRBD2 (6 bases). The CDR3 sequence is 14 residues long. Looked up from germline, CDR1 is WSHSY and CDR2 is SAAADI. V lost 4 bases to trimming and J lost 2 bases, with 12 bases between them. The CDR3 DNA reads as TGCGCCAGCAGTGGGAGGGTTTCGCCCTACGAGCAGTACTTC. Its translation is CASSGRVSPYEQYF.

This sequence joins TRBV6-1 and TRBJ1-1; D gene ambiguous. CDR3 length equals 12 residues. Between the trimmed V and J ends, which lost 5 bases and 6 bases, there was a span of 10 bases. The germline gives CDR1 MNHNS, CDR2 SASEGT. As DNA, the CDR3 is TGTGCCAGCAGTACTTTAAATCCTGAAGCTTTCTTT. Translation: CASSTLNPEAFF.

Remarks on this clone: Other DNA sequences from this sample encode an identical CDR3 as well. The chain is built from TRBV5-4 and TRBJ2-2, with D hard to call. The CDR3 is 14 amino acids. CDR1 is SGHNT and CDR2 is YYREEE in the germline V gene (reference sequence). Trimming took off 4 bases at V and 1 base at J, with 8 bases between the two ends. CDR3 amino acids: CASSLSRNTGELFF. CDR3 in DNA: TGTGCCAGCAGCCTTAGCAGGAACACCGGGGAGCTGTTTTTT.

This rearrangement joins TRBV27 to TRBJ1-1, with 9 nucleotides matching TRBD1. Looked up from germline, CDR1 is MNHEY and CDR2 is SMNVEV (reference sequence). Trimming at V came to 5 bases and at J to 4 bases, leaving 8 bases not matched to a gene. CDR3 length equals 15 residues. This CDR3 is CASSLRQGVGTEAFF. The CDR3 region has the DNA TGTGCCAGCAGTCTTCGACAGGGGGTGGGCACTGAAGCTTTCTTT.

V and J are TRBV5-1 and TRBJ2-7, with 9 bases fitting TRBD1. The CDR3 is 14 amino acids. CDR1 and CDR2 from the germline V gene are SGHRS and YFSETQ. V trimming: 4 bases; J trimming: 6 bases; junction bases outside the gene matches: 8. CDR3 loop: CASSKPGQGSEQYF. CDR3 nucleotide sequence: TGCGCCAGCAGCAAACCGGGACAGGGTTCCGAGCAGTACTTC.

The V call is TRBV5-1, the J call TRBJ2-5, with 7 bases lining up with TRBD2. The V segment lost 4 bases and the J segment 4 bases; nucleotides outside the gene matches: 10. The CDR3 covers 15 residues. Germline lookup yields CDR1 SGHRS and CDR2 YFSETQ. CDR3: CASSPHGRTGETQYF. CDR3 sequence (DNA): TGCGCCAGCAGCCCTCACGGGAGGACGGGAGAGACCCAGTACTTC.

This clone was picked up one time. The chain carries TRBV5-6 and TRBJ2-1, with D perhaps matching TRBD1 (6 bases). V lost 6 bases and J lost 1, with 14 bases in between. Germline lookup yields CDR1 SGHDT and CDR2 YYEEEE. This CDR3 spans 15 amino acids. DNA for the CDR3: TGTGCCAGCACCGAACAGGGTTTTTCCTACAATGAGCAGTTCTTC. As protein: CASTEQGFSYNEQFF.

The J gene is TRBJ2-1, the V gene TRBV28; 7 bases align to TRBD2. Germline V CDR1 and CDR2: MDHEN, SYDVKM. After removal of 3 bases from V and 6 bases from J, the junction contained 5 bases not matched to a gene. The CDR3 has 14 residues. CDR3 amino acids: CASSFRDYSNEQFF. CDR3 DNA sequence: TGTGCCAGCAGTTTCCGGGACTATAGCAATGAGCAGTTCTTC.

The CDR3 nucleotides read TGTGCCAGCAGCTTGTCCGGGACTCTAGGCTCTGGGGCCAACGTCCTGACTTTC. Amino acid sequence: CASSLSGTLGSGANVLTF. The chain links TRBV7-8 to TRBJ2-6; TRBD2 is a possible D gene (6 bases). The germline gives CDR1 SGHVS, CDR2 FQNEAQ. The CDR3 sequence is 18 residues long. The germline V and J ends were trimmed by 3 bases and 0 bases, with 15 bases remaining between them.

The rearrangement links TRBV5-1 to TRBJ2-3, with 11 bases identical to TRBD2. Germline-derived CDR1 and CDR2 are SGHRS and YFSETQ. The CDR3 loop spans 15 amino acids. V was pared by 2 bases and J by 2 bases, with 1 base of the junction left unmatched. CDR3 in amino acids: CASSFSGRDTDTQYF. The CDR3 DNA follows: TGCGCCAGCAGCTTTAGCGGGAGGGACACAGATACGCAGTATTTT.